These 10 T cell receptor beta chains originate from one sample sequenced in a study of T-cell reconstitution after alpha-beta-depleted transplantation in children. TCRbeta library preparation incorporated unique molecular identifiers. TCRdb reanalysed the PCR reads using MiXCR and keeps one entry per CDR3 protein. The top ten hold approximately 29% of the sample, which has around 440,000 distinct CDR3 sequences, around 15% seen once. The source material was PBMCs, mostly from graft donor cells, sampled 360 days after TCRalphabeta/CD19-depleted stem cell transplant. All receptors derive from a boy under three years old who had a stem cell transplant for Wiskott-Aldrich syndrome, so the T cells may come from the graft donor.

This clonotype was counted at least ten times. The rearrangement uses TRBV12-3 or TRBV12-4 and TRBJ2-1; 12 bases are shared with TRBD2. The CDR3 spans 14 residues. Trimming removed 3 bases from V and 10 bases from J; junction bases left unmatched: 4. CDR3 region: CASSLRLAGGEQFF. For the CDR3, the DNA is TGTGCCAGCAGTTTGAGGCTAGCGGGGGGGGAGCAGTTCTTC.

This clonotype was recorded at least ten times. The CDR3: CASRPKMYSPLHF. CDR3 nucleotides: TGTGCCAGCAGACCGAAAATGTATTCACCCCTCCACTTT. This sequence joins TRBV12-3 or TRBV12-4 and TRBJ1-6; D not certain. The CDR3 has 13 residues. Trimming took off 6 bases at V and 8 bases at J, with 11 bases between the two ends.

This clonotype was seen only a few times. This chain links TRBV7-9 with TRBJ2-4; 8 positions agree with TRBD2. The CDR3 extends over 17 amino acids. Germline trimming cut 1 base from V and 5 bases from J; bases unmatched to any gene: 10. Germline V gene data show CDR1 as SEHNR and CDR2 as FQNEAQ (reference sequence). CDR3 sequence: CASSLVLASGWQNIQYF. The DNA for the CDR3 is TGTGCCAGCAGCTTAGTACTGGCTAGCGGGTGGCAAAACATTCAGTACTTC.

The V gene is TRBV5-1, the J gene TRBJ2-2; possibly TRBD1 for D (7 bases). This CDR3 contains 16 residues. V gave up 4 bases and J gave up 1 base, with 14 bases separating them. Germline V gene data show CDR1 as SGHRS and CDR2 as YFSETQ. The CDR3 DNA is TGCGCCAGCAGCCCGACAGGGCGGGAGAACACCGGGGAGCTGTTTTTT. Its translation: CASSPTGRENTGELFF.

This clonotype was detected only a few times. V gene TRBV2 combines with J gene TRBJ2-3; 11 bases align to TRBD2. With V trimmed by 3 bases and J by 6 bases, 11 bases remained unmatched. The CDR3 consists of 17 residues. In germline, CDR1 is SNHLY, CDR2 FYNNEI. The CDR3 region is CASSDSSGGRGVDTQYF. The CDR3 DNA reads TGTGCCAGCAGTGATTCTAGCGGGGGGCGGGGTGTGGATACGCAGTATTTT.

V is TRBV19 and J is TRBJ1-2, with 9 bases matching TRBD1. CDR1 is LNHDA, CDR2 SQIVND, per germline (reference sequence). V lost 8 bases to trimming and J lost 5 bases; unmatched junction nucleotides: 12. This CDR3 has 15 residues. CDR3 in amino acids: CASLSTGTGLYGYTF. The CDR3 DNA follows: TGTGCCAGTTTATCCACCGGGACAGGGCTTTATGGCTACACCTTC.

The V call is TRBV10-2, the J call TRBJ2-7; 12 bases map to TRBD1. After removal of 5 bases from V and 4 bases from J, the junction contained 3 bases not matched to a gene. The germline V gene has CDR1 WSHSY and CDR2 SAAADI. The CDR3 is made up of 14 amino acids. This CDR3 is CASSRDRGLYEQYF. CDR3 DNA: TGCGCCAGCAGTCGGGACAGGGGGCTGTACGAGCAGTACTTC.

CDR3 nucleotides: TGTGCCAGCAGTTCCGGGACAGTCTACAATGAGCAGTTCTTC. It codes for CASSSGTVYNEQFF. The chain has TRBV6-5 and TRBJ2-1; 7 nucleotides line up with TRBD1. Germline values: CDR1 MNHEY, CDR2 SVGAGI. This CDR3 comprises 14 residues. J was trimmed by 3 bases and V by 4 bases; bases with no gene match: 3.

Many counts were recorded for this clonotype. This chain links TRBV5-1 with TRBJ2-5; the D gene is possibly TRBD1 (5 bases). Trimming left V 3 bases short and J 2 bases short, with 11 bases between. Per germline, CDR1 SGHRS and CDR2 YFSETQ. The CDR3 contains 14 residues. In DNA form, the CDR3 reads TGCGCCAGCAGCTACCAGGGATGGCAAGAGACCCAGTACTTC. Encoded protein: CASSYQGWQETQYF.

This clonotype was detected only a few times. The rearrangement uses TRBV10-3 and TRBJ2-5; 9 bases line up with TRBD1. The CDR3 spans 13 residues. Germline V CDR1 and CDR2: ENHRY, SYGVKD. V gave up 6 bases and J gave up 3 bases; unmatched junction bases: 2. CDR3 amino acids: CAISRDREETQYF. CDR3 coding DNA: TGTGCCATCAGCAGGGACAGGGAAGAGACCCAGTACTTC.